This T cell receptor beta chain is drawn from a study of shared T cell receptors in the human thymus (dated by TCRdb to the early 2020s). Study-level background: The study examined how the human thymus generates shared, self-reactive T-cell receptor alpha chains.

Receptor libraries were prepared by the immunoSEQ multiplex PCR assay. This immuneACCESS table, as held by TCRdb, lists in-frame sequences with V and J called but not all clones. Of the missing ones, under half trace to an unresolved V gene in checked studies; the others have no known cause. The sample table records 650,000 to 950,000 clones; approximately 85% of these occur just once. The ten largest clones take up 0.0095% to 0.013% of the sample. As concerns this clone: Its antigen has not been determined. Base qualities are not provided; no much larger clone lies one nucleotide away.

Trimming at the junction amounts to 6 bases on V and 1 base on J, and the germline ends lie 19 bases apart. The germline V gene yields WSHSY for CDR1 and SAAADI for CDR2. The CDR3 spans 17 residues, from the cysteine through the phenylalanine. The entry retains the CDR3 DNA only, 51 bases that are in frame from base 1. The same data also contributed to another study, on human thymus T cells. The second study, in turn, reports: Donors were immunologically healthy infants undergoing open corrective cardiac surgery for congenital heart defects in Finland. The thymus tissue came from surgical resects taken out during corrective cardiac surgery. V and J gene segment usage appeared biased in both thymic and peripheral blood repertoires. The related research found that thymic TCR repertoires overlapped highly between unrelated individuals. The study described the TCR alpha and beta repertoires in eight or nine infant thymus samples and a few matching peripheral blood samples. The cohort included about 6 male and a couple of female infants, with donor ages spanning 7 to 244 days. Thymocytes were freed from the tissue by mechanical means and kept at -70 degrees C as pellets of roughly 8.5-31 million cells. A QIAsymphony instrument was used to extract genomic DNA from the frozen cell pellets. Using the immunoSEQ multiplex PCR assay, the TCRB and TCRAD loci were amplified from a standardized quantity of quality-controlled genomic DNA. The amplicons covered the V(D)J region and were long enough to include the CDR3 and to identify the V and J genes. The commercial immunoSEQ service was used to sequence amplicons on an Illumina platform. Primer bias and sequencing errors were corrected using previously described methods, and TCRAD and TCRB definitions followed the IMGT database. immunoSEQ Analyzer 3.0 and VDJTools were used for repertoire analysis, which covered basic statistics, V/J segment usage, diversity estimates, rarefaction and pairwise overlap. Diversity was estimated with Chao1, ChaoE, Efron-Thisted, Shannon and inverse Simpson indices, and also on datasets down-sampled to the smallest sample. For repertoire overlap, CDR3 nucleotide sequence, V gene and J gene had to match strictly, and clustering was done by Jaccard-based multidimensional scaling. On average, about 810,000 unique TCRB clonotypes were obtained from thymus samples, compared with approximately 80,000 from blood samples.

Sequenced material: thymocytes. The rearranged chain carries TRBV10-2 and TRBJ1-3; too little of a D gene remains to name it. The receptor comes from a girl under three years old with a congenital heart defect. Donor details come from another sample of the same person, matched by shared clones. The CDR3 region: CASSTLVGRRSGNTIYF. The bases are TGCGCCAGCAGCACACTAGTTGGCCGTAGGTCTGGAAACACCATATATTTT.